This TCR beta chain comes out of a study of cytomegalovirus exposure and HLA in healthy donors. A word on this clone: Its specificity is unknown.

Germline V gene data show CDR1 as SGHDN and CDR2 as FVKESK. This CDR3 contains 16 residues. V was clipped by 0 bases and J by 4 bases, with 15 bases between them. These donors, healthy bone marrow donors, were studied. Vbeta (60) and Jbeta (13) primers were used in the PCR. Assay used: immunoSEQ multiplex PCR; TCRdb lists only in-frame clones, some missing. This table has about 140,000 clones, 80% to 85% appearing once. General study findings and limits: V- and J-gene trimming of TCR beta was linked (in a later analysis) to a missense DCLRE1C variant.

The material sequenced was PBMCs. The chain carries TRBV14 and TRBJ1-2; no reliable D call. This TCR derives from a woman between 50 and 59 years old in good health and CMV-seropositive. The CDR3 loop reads CASSQDCASGGYGYTF. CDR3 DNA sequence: TGTGCCAGCAGCCAAGATTGCGCCAGCGGCGGCTATGGCTACACCTTC.